This entry concerns a single TCR beta chain. Its target is unknown. This sample is part of a study of shared clonotypes between healthy human individuals. Study-level background: Researchers assigned three CD4 naive, three CD4 memory, two CD8 naive and one CD8 memory plate to each donor.

Germline V gene lookup returns CDR1 SNHLY and CDR2 FYNNEI. The CDR3 is 15 residues long. Trimming cost V 6 bases and J 6 bases, with 21 bases left between them. Terminally differentiated effector memory CD45RA+ cells were excluded by CCR7 positive selection of CD45RO-negative cells. Under the authors' procedure: ImmunoSEQ output lacked quality scores and full-length reads, limiting matched filtering. The assay was immunoSEQ multiplex PCR, and TCRdb's table has in-frame clones only and misses some. The V and J calls and clone size are taken from that table; D and trimming were inferred from the DNA. The top ten clones hold 0.9% to 1.5% of a sample with some 1,900,000 clones, 85% to 95% of them seen once. Study-level results: Non-shared clonotypes showed lower generation probabilities than clonotypes common to all four donors.

This receptor was obtained from a man in his late teens or twenties in good health. The specimen was naive CD8+ T cells sorted from blood. V and J are TRBV2 and TRBJ2-7, with a tentative D call TRBD1 (6 bases). Here the CDR3 reads CASSIYRDGSGEQYF. The CDR3 DNA sequence: TGTGCCAGCAGCATTTACAGGGATGGGTCCGGCGAGCAGTACTTC.